These 30 T cell receptor beta chains originate from one sample sequenced in a study of blood T cells in healthy people across ages. A second roughly 6 to 11 cycle PCR used barcoded and J-beta primers. From the 5' RACE reads, TCRdb called clonotypes with MiXCR, one entry per CDR3 protein. The data contain 890,000 or so distinct CDR3 sequences, around 68% of them singletons. Sequencing input: blood. The receptor source for this set is a man aged 25-45 years in good health.

V gene TRBV20-1 combines with J gene TRBJ2-7; 7 bases are a match to TRBD1. Germline V gives CDR1 DFQATT, CDR2 SNEGSKA (reference sequence). V was clipped by 2 bases and J by 1 base; unmatched bases: 5. This CDR3 contains 14 residues. Here the CDR3 DNA reads TGCAGTGCTAGAACCCGACAGGGATCCTACGAGCAGTACTTC. Its translation: CSARTRQGSYEQYF.

A few counts support this clonotype. The chain links TRBV20-1 to TRBJ2-1; 8 bases fit TRBD1. V was pared by 5 bases and J by 9 bases, with 3 bases of the junction left unmatched. This CDR3 contains 11 residues. Germline values: CDR1 DFQATT, CDR2 SNEGSKA (reference sequence). Here the CDR3 reads CSAYRGIEQFF. The CDR3 DNA follows: TGCAGTGCTTACAGGGGGATTGAGCAGTTCTTC.

The chain employs TRBV9 and TRBJ1-1, with D perhaps matching TRBD1 (5 bases). Per the germline V gene, CDR1 is SGDLS and CDR2 is YYNGEE. The V end lost 0 bases, the J end lost 6 bases, and 9 bases lay between the germline ends. The CDR3 spans 13 residues. Here the CDR3 reads CASSVGDFPEAFF. The CDR3, as DNA: TGTGCCAGCAGCGTAGGGGACTTCCCTGAAGCTTTCTTT.

The V gene is TRBV5-1, the J gene TRBJ1-4; D uncertain. CDR3 size: 14 residues. CDR1 is SGHRS, CDR2 YFSETQ, per germline. Deletions cut 3 bases from V and 8 bases from J, with 14 bases between. DNA of the CDR3: TGCGCCAGCAGCTCCCGGCCCAATGGGGAAAAACTGTTTTTT. It translates to CASSSRPNGEKLFF.

This chain joins TRBV14 and TRBJ2-7, with 8 nucleotides matching TRBD1. The CDR3 is 14 amino acids. Per the germline V gene, CDR1 is SGHDN and CDR2 is FVKESK. J was trimmed by 2 bases and V by 4 bases; bases with no gene match: 4. The CDR3 sequence is CASSLTGETYEQYF. DNA for the CDR3: TGTGCCAGCAGCCTGACAGGGGAGACCTACGAGCAGTACTTC.

This chain connects TRBV7-2 to TRBJ2-5; 16 nucleotides line up with TRBD2. The ends lost 1 base at V and 3 bases at J; junction bases unmatched: 5. The CDR3 is made up of 18 amino acids. Germline lookup yields CDR1 SGHTA and CDR2 FQGNSA. This CDR3 reads CASSLGAGLAGGKETQYF. DNA of the CDR3: TGTGCCAGCAGCTTAGGGGCGGGACTAGCGGGGGGGAAAGAGACCCAGTACTTC. The full variable domain, with the rest looked up from reference TRBV7-2 and TRBJ2-5, is GAGVSQSPSNKVTEKGKDVELRCDPISGHTALYWYRQSLGQGLEFLIYFQGNSAPDKSGLPSDRFSAERTGGSVSTLTIQRTQQEDSAVYLCASSLGAGLAGGKETQYFGPGTRLLVL.

This clonotype was observed a single time. The chain has TRBV20-1 and TRBJ2-4; no reliable D call. The CDR3 totals 13 residues. Trimming stripped 1 base from V and 5 bases from J, with 9 bases between. CDR1 is DFQATT, CDR2 SNEGSKA, per germline (reference sequence). The CDR3 DNA sequence: TGCAGTGCTAGAGCTGGGCGGCAAAACATTCAGTACTTC. It translates to CSARAGRQNIQYF.

V usage is TRBV6-5 and J usage is TRBJ2-5, with D possibly being TRBD1 (6 bases). CDR3 size: 12 residues. Germline V gives CDR1 MNHEY, CDR2 SVGAGI. The germline V and J ends were trimmed by 6 bases and 11 bases, with 16 bases remaining between them. The CDR3 is CASRPDSNEQYF. The CDR3, as DNA: TGTGCCAGCAGGCCGGACAGTAATGAGCAGTACTTC.

The CDR3 sequence is CASSSGQGPSNEKLFF. The CDR3 nucleotides are TGTGCCAGCAGCTCGGGACAGGGGCCTTCTAATGAAAAACTGTTTTTT. The J gene is TRBJ1-4, the V gene TRBV7-9; 10 bases match TRBD1. CDR3 length: 16 residues. Looked up from germline, CDR1 is SEHNR and CDR2 is FQNEAQ (reference sequence). V gave up 4 bases and J gave up 3 bases; unmatched junction bases: 5.

This sequence joins TRBV5-6 and TRBJ2-5, with D maybe TRBD1 (5 bases). Trimming left V 2 bases short and J 4 bases short, with 12 bases between. Germline assignment: CDR1 SGHDT and CDR2 YYEEEE. CDR3 length: 14 amino acids. CDR3 sequence (DNA): TGTGCCAGCAGCTTCCAAGGGGTTGGAGAGACCCAGTACTTC. It translates to CASSFQGVGETQYF.

This rearrangement joins TRBV4-3 to TRBJ2-3, with TRBD2 as a possible D gene (6 bases). Between the trimmed V and J ends, which lost 4 bases and 1 base, there was a span of 12 bases. The V gene's germline CDR1 is LGHNA and CDR2 YSLEER. This CDR3 comprises 15 residues. CDR3 sequence: CASSRRGEGTDTQYF. The CDR3 DNA sequence: TGCGCCAGCAGCCGGAGGGGAGAGGGCACAGATACGCAGTATTTT.

This chain joins TRBV29-1 and TRBJ2-7; 14 bases are shared with TRBD2. The germline gives CDR1 SQVTM, CDR2 ANQGSEA. After removal of 6 bases from V and 1 base from J, the junction contained 2 bases not matched to a gene. The CDR3 runs 14 residues. CDR3 region: CSVGTSGGSYEQYF. The CDR3 nucleotides read TGCAGCGTGGGGACTAGCGGGGGATCCTACGAGCAGTACTTC.

The chain carries TRBV6-5 and TRBJ1-2, with D perhaps TRBD1 (5 bases). Germline V gene lookup returns CDR1 MNHEY and CDR2 SVGAGI. The CDR3 extends over 15 amino acids. The V end was cut by 0 bases, the J end by 7 bases, with 15 bases between. CDR3 nucleotides: TGTGCCAGCAGTTACTCGACGGGGCCGTACACTGGCTACACCTTC. It specifies CASSYSTGPYTGYTF.

The genes are TRBV9 and TRBJ2-1, with TRBD2 identical over 7 bases. Trimming removed 0 bases from V and 8 bases from J; junction bases left unmatched: 11. There are 16 residues in the CDR3. In germline, CDR1 is SGDLS, CDR2 YYNGEE. CDR3 DNA sequence: TGTGCCAGCAGCGTAGACAGCGGGGCAGGAGGGGATGAGCAGTTCTTC. This gives the protein CASSVDSGAGGDEQFF. Looking up the rest from reference TRBV9 and TRBJ2-1 gives the full variable domain: DSGVTQTPKHLITATGQRVTLRCSPRSGDLSVYWYQQSLDQGLQFLIQYYNGEERAKGNILERFSAQQFPDLHSELNLSSLELGDSALYFCASSVDSGAGGDEQFFGPGTRLTVL.

The chain joins TRBV7-6 to TRBJ1-4, with D possibly being TRBD1 (5 bases). This CDR3 contains 15 residues. Per the germline V gene, CDR1 is SGHVS and CDR2 is FNYEAQ. Trimming shortened V by 1 base and J by 4 bases, and 10 bases separated the two germline ends. Written as DNA, the CDR3 is TGTGCCAGCAGCTTAGGACAGCTCGGTAATGAAAAACTGTTTTTT. It yields the protein CASSLGQLGNEKLFF.

The chain combines TRBV7-9 with TRBJ2-5, with D unclear. Germline loops: CDR1 SEHNR, CDR2 FQNEAQ (reference sequence). The CDR3 totals 15 residues. The ends were cut back, 2 bases at V and 5 bases at J, with 15 bases in the middle. The CDR3 sequence: CASSLLMELRETQYF. In DNA, the CDR3 is TGTGCCAGCAGCTTACTCATGGAGCTCCGGGAGACCCAGTACTTC.

The CDR3 loop is CASSSTTSRGETQYF. DNA of the CDR3: TGTGCCAGCAGCTCCACCACTTCTAGGGGAGAGACCCAGTACTTC. The rearrangement joins TRBV7-2 to TRBJ2-5; the D gene is possibly TRBD1 (5 bases). The CDR3 length is 15 residues. Germline V gene lookup returns CDR1 SGHTA and CDR2 FQGNSA. V lost 4 bases to trimming and J lost 4 bases, with 16 bases between them.

Only one count was recorded for this clonotype. V usage is TRBV9 and J usage is TRBJ1-6, with TRBD1 matching over 7 bases. With V trimmed by 0 bases and J by 7 bases, 4 bases remained unmatched. The CDR3 is made up of 15 amino acids. The germline V gene has CDR1 SGDLS and CDR2 YYNGEE. In nucleotides, the CDR3 is TGTGCCAGCAGCGTAGAGGGGGCAGGAAATTCACCCCTCCACTTT. Residues: CASSVEGAGNSPLHF.

The chain joins TRBV10-3 to TRBJ2-3; 8 positions match TRBD2. The germline gives CDR1 ENHRY, CDR2 SYGVKD. The CDR3 totals 17 residues. Trimming cost V 11 bases and J 0 bases; bases outside gene matches: 16. The CDR3 sequence: CAVDGAGEIRSTDTQYF. The CDR3 DNA is TGTGCCGTCGACGGAGCGGGGGAGATCAGAAGCACAGATACGCAGTATTTT.

V gene TRBV9 combines with J gene TRBJ2-6; maybe TRBD2 (5 bases). This CDR3 is built from 16 residues. The germline V and J ends were trimmed by 0 bases and 0 bases, with 7 bases remaining between them. The germline V gene has CDR1 SGDLS and CDR2 YYNGEE. CDR3 sequence (DNA): TGTGCCAGCAGCGTAGATGGGAGCTCTGGGGCCAACGTCCTGACTTTC. Translation gives CASSVDGSSGANVLTF.

This clonotype appeared once. J is TRBJ1-2 and V is TRBV4-2; D may be TRBD1 (6 bases). The CDR3 extends over 15 amino acids. Germline V gene data show CDR1 as LGHNA and CDR2 as YNFKEQ. V gave up 0 bases and J gave up 3 bases, with 11 bases separating them. CDR3 bases: TGTGCCAGCAGCCAAGAAGGAGGGGGGGACTATGGCTACACCTTC. Protein sequence: CASSQEGGGDYGYTF.

This clonotype was seen a handful of times. The V call is TRBV24-1, the J call TRBJ2-5, with TRBD1 identical over 7 bases. The V gene's germline CDR1 is KGHDR and CDR2 SFDVKD. The CDR3 spans 14 residues. V trimming: 12 bases; J trimming: 5 bases; junction bases outside the gene matches: 14. The CDR3 protein is CAVSPTGALETQYF. The CDR3 coding sequence is TGTGCCGTAAGCCCTACAGGGGCATTGGAGACCCAGTACTTC.

The chain employs TRBV4-3 and TRBJ1-6; 9 nucleotides match TRBD1. The CDR3 sequence is 16 residues long. In germline, CDR1 is LGHNA, CDR2 YSLEER. The ends lost 2 bases at V and 9 bases at J; junction bases unmatched: 8. The CDR3 reads CASSQPDRGYGSPLHF. The CDR3 coding sequence is TGCGCCAGCAGCCAACCGGACAGGGGTTACGGTTCACCCCTCCACTTT.

The chain uses TRBV13 and TRBJ1-6; 7 bases line up with TRBD1. J gave up 9 bases and V 0 bases, and 2 bases lay outside the gene matches. Germline lookup yields CDR1 PRHDT and CDR2 FYEKMQ (reference sequence). This CDR3 is 14 amino acids long. The DNA for the CDR3 is TGTGCCAGCAGCTTAGGGACAGGGCCTTCACCCCTCCACTTT. It codes for CASSLGTGPSPLHF.

The chain uses TRBV5-1 and TRBJ2-1; 8 nucleotides align to TRBD1. The CDR3 is 15 residues long. Germline V gives CDR1 SGHRS, CDR2 YFSETQ. Germline trimming cut 0 bases from V and 5 bases from J; bases unmatched to any gene: 4. The CDR3 here is CASSLARGRNNEQFF. The CDR3 nucleotides read TGCGCCAGCAGCTTGGCCAGGGGGCGTAACAATGAGCAGTTCTTC.

The chain uses TRBV10-3 and TRBJ2-1; D unclear. Trimming took 7 bases from V and 8 from J, leaving 3 bases between them. Germline V gives CDR1 ENHRY, CDR2 SYGVKD. The CDR3 is 9 residues long. In DNA form, the CDR3 reads TGTGCCATCACCTATGAGCAGTTCTTC. Protein sequence: CAITYEQFF.

The table lists this clonotype with a few counts. CDR3 sequence reads: CASSSYLGASYEQYF. CDR3 sequence (DNA): TGTGCCAGCAGTTCCTATCTGGGGGCCAGCTACGAGCAGTACTTC. The chain combines TRBV28 with TRBJ2-7, with D perhaps matching TRBD1 (6 bases). The CDR3 loop spans 15 amino acids. Germline CDR1 is MDHEN and CDR2 is SYDVKM. Trimming took 4 bases from V and 3 from J, leaving 16 bases between them.

The J gene is TRBJ1-5, the V gene TRBV20-1, with D perhaps TRBD1 (6 bases). The germline CDR1 and CDR2 sequences are DFQATT and SNEGSKA (reference sequence). This CDR3 has 14 residues. V was clipped by 4 bases and J by 2 bases, with 12 bases between them. The DNA of the CDR3 is TGCAGTGCTACAGGACAGAATGGCAATCAGCCCCAGCATTTT. Its protein product is CSATGQNGNQPQHF.

This clonotype was seen a few times. This chain links TRBV6-2 or TRBV6-3 with TRBJ2-7, with D uncertain. V lost 5 bases and J 2 bases, leaving 7 bases between the germline ends. CDR1 and CDR2 from the germline V gene are MNHEY and SVGEGT. The CDR3 is 12 residues long. In DNA form, the CDR3 reads TGTGCCAGCAGTGACATCACCTACGAGCAGTACTTC. Translation: CASSDITYEQYF.

The V and J genes are TRBV5-1 and TRBJ2-7; D is possibly TRBD1 or TRBD2 (5 bases each). The end of the DNA aligns better with TRBJ2-5, so the J call may be wrong. Germline values: CDR1 SGHRS, CDR2 YFSETQ. The CDR3 has 13 residues. The CDR3 nucleotides read TGCGCCAGCAGCTTGGCGGGGCCCTCGACCCAGTACTTC. Amino acid sequence: CASSLAGPSTQYF.